This T cell receptor (beta chain) was sequenced in a study of response to subunit inactivated influenza vaccine. TCRdb re-called the RT-PCR reads with MiXCR, one entry per CDR3 protein. The sample shows under 200,000 distinct CDR3 sequences, 9.5% to 15% of them seen only once. This clonotype was recorded a few times. The V gene lost 5 bases and the J gene lost 8 bases, with 10 bases spanning the gap. The CDR3 runs to 12 residues. CDR1 and CDR2 (germline): LGHDT, YNNKEL (reference sequence). These data were also filed under a second study, of T cells expressing NK-cell markers. That study adds: Production of TCR beta cDNA relied on 5'RACE template switching with UMIs.

The sequence was collected from a man aged 45-65 years who received an inactivated influenza vaccine. The chain couples TRBV3-1 to TRBJ2-1; D unresolved. The specimen comprised CD8+ T cells sorted from PBMCs, sampled 12 days after vaccination. The DNA of the CDR3 is TGTGCCAGCAGCGCCGCCCTGGATGAGCAGTTCTTC. It encodes CASSAALDEQFF.